The 8 T cell receptor beta chains reported below all come from one sample, sequenced in a study of spatial heterogeneity in lung cancer (dated by TCRdb to about 2019). Points the paper makes about the study in general: A correlation was observed between the number of expanded intratumoral alpha and beta TCRs and the tumor nonsynonymous mutation count.

Their specific antigens are unknown. According to the study, the label for this sample's time point signals: sample taken at primary tumor resection. The library was generated by 5' RACE. Sequencing took place on a NextSeq 500. TCRdb ran its own pipeline on the public reads, namely fastp trimming at Q25 and MiXCR clone calling, and kept in-frame beta chains. Rows are unified per CDR3 protein, each entry keeping the most common DNA and genes. In this sample the table shows 6,800 or so distinct CDR3 sequences, roughly 6.7% of which occur a single time. Roughly 12% of the sample comes from the top ten. Source: lung tumor tissue, taken at surgery. The receptor set was obtained from a male donor with early-stage non-small cell lung cancer.

This chain uses TRBV18 with TRBJ1-3, with D tentatively TRBD1 (6 bases). Germline CDR1 is KGHSH and CDR2 is LQKENI. V was cut by 3 bases and J by 1 base, with 13 bases left in between. CDR3 size: 16 residues. CDR3: CASSPNPGESGNTIYF. The CDR3 nucleotides read TGTGCCAGCTCACCTAATCCAGGGGAATCTGGAAACACCATATATTTT.

This clonotype is labeled as medium-sized (0.01 to 0.1%). This rearrangement joins TRBV3-1 to TRBJ2-1, with 14 bases fitting TRBD2. The ends lost 2 bases at V and 9 bases at J; junction bases unmatched: 12. This CDR3 has 18 residues. Germline V CDR1 and CDR2: LGHDT, YNNKEL (reference sequence). The CDR3 protein is CASSQHGTSGSRGTEQFF. In DNA form, the CDR3 reads TGTGCCAGCAGCCAACACGGGACTAGCGGGAGTAGGGGAACTGAGCAGTTCTTC.

The sample holds many counts of this clonotype. The chain recombines TRBV7-2 with TRBJ2-5; 16 nucleotides align to TRBD2. J was trimmed by 9 bases and V by 5 bases; bases with no gene match: 6. The germline gives CDR1 SGHTA, CDR2 FQGNSA. This CDR3 has 15 residues. The CDR3 here is CASSPGTSGRVAQYF. Here the CDR3 DNA reads TGTGCCAGCAGCCCTGGGACTAGCGGGAGGGTAGCCCAGTACTTC.

The V and J genes are TRBV20-1 and TRBJ2-4, with D possibly TRBD2 on 7 matching bases. Germline V gene lookup returns CDR1 DFQATT and CDR2 SNEGSKA (reference sequence). V lost 3 bases, J lost 0 bases, and 12 bases lay in between. There are 15 residues in the CDR3. The CDR3 loop is CSARDSGVAKNIQYF. The CDR3 DNA is TGCAGTGCTAGGGACAGCGGGGTAGCCAAAAACATTCAGTACTTC.

Sample share makes this clonotype medium-sized. The chain has TRBV12-3 or TRBV12-4 and TRBJ2-3; D gene unclear. Trimming removed 4 bases from V and 0 bases from J, with 11 bases in between. The CDR3 length is 15 residues. The CDR3 reads CASSYIGSSTDTQYF. CDR3 bases: TGTGCCAGCAGTTATATCGGCTCTAGCACAGATACGCAGTATTTT.

By share, this clonotype counts as medium-sized. V gene TRBV6-5 combines with J gene TRBJ1-2, with 10 bases matching TRBD1. Trimming took 5 bases from V and 5 from J; bases not matched to a gene: 8. This CDR3 region has 15 residues. From germline, CDR1 is MNHEY and CDR2 SVGAGI. CDR3 bases: TGTGCCAGCAGTCCCCTATCGGGACAGGGGTATGGCTACACCTTC. It codes for CASSPLSGQGYGYTF.

This clonotype has a count of ten or more. The rearrangement joins TRBV12-3 or TRBV12-4 to TRBJ2-7; 7 bases agree with TRBD1. CDR3 size: 14 residues. V was pared by 3 bases and J by 3 bases, with 5 bases of the junction left unmatched. The CDR3, as DNA: TGTGCCAGCAGTTTGAGGGGACAGCACTACGAGCAGTACTTC. Its translation: CASSLRGQHYEQYF.

There are many counts of this clonotype. This rearrangement joins TRBV29-1 to TRBJ2-3; tentatively, D is TRBD1 or TRBD2 (6 bases each). Trimming took 4 bases from V and 0 from J, leaving 11 bases between them. Germline CDR1 reads SQVTM; CDR2 reads ANQGSEA. The CDR3 has 14 residues. This CDR3 is CSVGGAESTDTQYF. In nucleotides, the CDR3 is TGCAGCGTTGGGGGGGCTGAAAGCACAGATACGCAGTATTTT.